This T cell receptor beta chain was observed in a study of blood T cells in healthy people across ages. Alongside a J-beta primer mix, a sample-barcoded 5' primer served in a second PCR lasting roughly 6 to 11 cycles. MiXCR, applied by TCRdb to the 5' RACE reads, yields one record per CDR3 protein. The sample holds about 1.6 million distinct CDR3 sequences, 34% seen once. On this clonotype: Its matching antigen is unknown.

Overall study findings and caveats: Getting older went along with TCR beta diversity per million T cells dropping roughly linearly. With naive T cell percentage, TCR beta diversity showed a strong correlation.

With 2 bases clipped from V and 0 bases from J, the junction kept 1 base outside the gene matches. Germline CDR1 SGDLS, CDR2 YYNGEE. The CDR3 is 17 amino acids. This chain joins TRBV9 and TRBJ2-6; 11 bases align to TRBD1. Sequenced: blood. This clonotype was obtained from a woman aged 30 to 39 in good health. The CDR3 sequence is CASSVGTGGSGANVLTF. The CDR3 DNA is TGTGCCAGCAGCGTCGGGACAGGGGGCTCTGGGGCCAACGTCCTGACTTTC.